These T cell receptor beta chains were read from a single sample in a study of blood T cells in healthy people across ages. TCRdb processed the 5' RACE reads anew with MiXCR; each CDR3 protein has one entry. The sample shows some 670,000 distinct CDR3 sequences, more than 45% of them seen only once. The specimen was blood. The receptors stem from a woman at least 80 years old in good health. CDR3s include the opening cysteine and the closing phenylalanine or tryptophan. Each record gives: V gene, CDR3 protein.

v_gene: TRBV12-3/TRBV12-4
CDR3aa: CASSSTSGMHEQYF

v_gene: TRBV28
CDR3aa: CASSSAGGPGQPQHF

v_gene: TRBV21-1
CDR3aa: CASSTFRRMNTEAFF

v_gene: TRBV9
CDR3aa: CASSVVTSHGQFF

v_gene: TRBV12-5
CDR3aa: CASGHYSPLRMTEAFF

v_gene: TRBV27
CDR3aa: CASSLNRFERVAFF

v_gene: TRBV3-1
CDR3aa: CASSQFDPNTGELFF

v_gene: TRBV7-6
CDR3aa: CASSSQTGMGYNEQYF

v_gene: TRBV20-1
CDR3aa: CSARSATYNEQFF

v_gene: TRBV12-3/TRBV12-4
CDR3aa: CASSSQPGGLNTEAFF

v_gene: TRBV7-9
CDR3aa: CASSSRAAGVDTGELFF

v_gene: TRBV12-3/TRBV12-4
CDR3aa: CASRHPREAEAFF

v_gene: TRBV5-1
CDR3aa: CASSLTGVDHLNTEAFF

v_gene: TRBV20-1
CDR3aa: CSARGHSNQPQHF

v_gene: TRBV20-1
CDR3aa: CSARAGPGRNQPQHF

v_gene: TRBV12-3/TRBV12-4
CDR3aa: CASSYRETTQYF

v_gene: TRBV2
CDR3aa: CASEEQAAGEQYF

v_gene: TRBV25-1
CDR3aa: CASRETDYEQYF

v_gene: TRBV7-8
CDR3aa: CASSFPRGGSLKFPEAFF

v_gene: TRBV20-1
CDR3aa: CSARTGPSYEQYF

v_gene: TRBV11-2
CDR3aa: CASSLGANSYEQYF

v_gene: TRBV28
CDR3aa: CASSWSSWTVQETQYF

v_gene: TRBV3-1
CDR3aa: CASADRATNEKLFF

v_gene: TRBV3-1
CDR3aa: CASSQAGSPQPQHF

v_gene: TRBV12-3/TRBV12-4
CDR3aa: CASSRAWGASTDTQYF

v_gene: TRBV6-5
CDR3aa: CASSSSGGGRGGNQPQHF

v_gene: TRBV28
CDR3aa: CASSQPGGRAYEQYF

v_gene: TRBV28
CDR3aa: CASSIGGYNEQFF

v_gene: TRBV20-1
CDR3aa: CSAPGSSSYEQYF

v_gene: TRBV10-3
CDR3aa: CALSERWDQPQHF

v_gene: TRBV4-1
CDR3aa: CASSQEEGRSSYEQYF

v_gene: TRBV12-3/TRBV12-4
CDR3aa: CASCSWTGEAQFF

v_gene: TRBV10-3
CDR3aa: CAISDKGAYNSPLHF

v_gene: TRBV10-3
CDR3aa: CAIGDSLTGGNEQFF

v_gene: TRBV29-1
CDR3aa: CSVGPKGGTEAFF

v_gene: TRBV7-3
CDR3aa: CASSFGQGAIYGYTF

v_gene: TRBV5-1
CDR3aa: CASSIGPIDTEAFF

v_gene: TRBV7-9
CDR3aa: CASSLAGDHQPQHF

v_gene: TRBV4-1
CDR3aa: CASSQELAELRGRGAEAFF

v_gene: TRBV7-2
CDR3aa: CASSYGRGYQETQYF

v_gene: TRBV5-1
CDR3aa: CASSLWRGGTGELFF

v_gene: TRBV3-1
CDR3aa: CASLTGGTQYF

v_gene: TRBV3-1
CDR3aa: CASSHHDRQEIQYF

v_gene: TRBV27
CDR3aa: CASSLSRVGEKLFF

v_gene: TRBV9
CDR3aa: CASSVEGSGGEQYF

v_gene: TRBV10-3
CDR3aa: CAISETSTDRGSGEQYF

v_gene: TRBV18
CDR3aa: CASPPGGTGELFF

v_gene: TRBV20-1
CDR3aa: CSTRVATGGMETQYF

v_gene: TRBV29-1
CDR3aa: CSVAGGYSHTDTQYF

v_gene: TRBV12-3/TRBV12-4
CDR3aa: CASSIRTDTQYF

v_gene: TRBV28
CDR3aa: CASSLIGRPGRGVAEAFF

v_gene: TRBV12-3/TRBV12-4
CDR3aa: CASTPNSGGFTDTQYF